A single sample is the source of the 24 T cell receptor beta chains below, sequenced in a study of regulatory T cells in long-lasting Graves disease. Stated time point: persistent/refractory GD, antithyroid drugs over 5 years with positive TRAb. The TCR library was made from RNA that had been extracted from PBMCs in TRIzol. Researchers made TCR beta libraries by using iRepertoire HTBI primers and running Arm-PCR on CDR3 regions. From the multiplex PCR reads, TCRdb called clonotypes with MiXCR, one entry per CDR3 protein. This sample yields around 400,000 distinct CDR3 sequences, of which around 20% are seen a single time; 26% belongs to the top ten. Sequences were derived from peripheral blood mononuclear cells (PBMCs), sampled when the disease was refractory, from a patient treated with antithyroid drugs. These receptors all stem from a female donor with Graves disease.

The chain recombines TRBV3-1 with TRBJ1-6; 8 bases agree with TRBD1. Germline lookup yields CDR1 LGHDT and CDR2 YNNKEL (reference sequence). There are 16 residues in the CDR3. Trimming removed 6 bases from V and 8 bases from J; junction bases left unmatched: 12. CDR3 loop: CASSRNRRGPDSPLHF. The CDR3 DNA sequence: TGTGCCAGCAGTAGGAACCGCAGGGGGCCGGATTCACCCCTCCACTTT.

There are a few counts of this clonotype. CDR3 sequence reads: CASSYSRSQFSYEQYF. CDR3 coding DNA: TGTGCCAGCAGTTACTCGAGATCCCAATTTTCCTACGAGCAGTACTTC. The chain employs TRBV6-5 and TRBJ2-7, with D unclear. Trimming stripped 0 bases from V and 1 base from J, with 13 bases between. Germline V gene sequence: CDR1 MNHEY, CDR2 SVGAGI. The CDR3 length is 16 residues.

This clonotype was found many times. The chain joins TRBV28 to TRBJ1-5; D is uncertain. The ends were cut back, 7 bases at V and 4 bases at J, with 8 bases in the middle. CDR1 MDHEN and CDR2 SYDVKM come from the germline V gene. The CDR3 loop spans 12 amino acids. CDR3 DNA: TGTGCCAGCAACGTGCGGAATCAGCCCCAGCATTTT. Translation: CASNVRNQPQHF. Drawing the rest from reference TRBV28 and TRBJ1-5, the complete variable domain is DVKVTQSSRYLVKRTGEKVFLECVQDMDHENMFWYRQDPGLGLRLIYFSYDVKMKEKGDIPEGYSVSREKKERFSLILESASTNQTSMYLCASNVRNQPQHFGDGTRLSIL.

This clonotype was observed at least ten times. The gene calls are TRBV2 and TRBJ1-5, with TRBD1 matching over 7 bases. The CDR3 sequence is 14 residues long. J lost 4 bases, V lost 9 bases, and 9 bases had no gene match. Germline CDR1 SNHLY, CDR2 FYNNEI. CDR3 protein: CASGGAGGNQPQHF. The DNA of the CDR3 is TGTGCCAGTGGGGGGGCAGGGGGAAATCAGCCCCAGCATTTT.

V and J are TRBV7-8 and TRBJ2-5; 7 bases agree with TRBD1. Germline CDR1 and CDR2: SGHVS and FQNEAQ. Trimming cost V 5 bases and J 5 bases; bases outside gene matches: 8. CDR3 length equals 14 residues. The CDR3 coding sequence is TGTGCCAGCAGCCCGATGACAGGGCCGGAGACCCAGTACTTC. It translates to CASSPMTGPETQYF. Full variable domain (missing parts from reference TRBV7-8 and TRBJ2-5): GAGVSQSPRYKVAKRGQDVALRCDPISGHVSLFWYQQALGQGPEFLTYFQNEAQLDKSGLPSDRFFAERPEGSVSTLKIQRTQQEDSAVYLCASSPMTGPETQYFGPGTRLLVL.

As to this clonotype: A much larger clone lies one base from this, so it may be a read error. The CDR3 DNA is TGTGTCAGCAGCTGGGGACGGGCCAATCAGCCCCAGCATTTT. Translated, it gives CVSSWGRANQPQHF. The V call is TRBV28, the J call TRBJ1-5; a weak D match, TRBD1 (5 bases). This CDR3 comprises 14 residues. Germline values: CDR1 MDHEN, CDR2 SYDVKM.

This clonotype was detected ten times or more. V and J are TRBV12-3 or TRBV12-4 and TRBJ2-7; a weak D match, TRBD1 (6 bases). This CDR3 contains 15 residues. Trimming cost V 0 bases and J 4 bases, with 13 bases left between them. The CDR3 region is CASSLASGQSYEQYF. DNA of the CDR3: TGTGCCAGCAGTTTAGCGTCCGGACAGTCGTACGAGCAGTACTTC.

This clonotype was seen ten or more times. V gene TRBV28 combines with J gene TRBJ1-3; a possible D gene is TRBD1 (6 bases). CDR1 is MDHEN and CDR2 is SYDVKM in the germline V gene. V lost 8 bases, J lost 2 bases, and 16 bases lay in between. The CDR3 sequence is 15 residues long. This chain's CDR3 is CASPLFGQPGNTIYF. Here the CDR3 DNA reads TGTGCCAGCCCTTTATTCGGACAGCCTGGAAACACCATATATTTT.

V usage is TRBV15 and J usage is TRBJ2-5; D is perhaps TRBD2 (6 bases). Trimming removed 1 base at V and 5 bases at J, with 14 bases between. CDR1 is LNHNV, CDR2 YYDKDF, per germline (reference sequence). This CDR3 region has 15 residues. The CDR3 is CATSRGWEVFETQYF. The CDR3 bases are TGTGCCACCAGCAGAGGGTGGGAGGTGTTTGAGACCCAGTACTTC.

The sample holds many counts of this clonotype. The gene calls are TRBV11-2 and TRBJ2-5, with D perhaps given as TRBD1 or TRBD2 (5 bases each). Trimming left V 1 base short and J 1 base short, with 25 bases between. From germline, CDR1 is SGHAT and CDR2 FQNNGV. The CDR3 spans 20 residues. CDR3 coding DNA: TGTGCCAGCAGCTTAGTCGGACTTAGGAGCGTGAGGGGTAGCCAAGAGACCCAGTACTTC. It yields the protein CASSLVGLRSVRGSQETQYF.

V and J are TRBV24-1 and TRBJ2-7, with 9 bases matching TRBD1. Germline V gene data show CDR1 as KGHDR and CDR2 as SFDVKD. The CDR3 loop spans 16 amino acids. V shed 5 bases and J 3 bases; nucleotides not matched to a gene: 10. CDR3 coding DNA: TGTGCCACCAGTGGACGAAACAGGGGGCGCGACTACGAGCAGTACTTC. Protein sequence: CATSGRNRGRDYEQYF.

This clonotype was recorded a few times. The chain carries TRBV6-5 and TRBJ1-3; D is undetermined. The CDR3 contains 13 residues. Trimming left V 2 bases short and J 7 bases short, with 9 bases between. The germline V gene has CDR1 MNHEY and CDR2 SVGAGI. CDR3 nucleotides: TGTGCCAGCAGTTACGGAATCGGGAACACCATATATTTT. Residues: CASSYGIGNTIYF.

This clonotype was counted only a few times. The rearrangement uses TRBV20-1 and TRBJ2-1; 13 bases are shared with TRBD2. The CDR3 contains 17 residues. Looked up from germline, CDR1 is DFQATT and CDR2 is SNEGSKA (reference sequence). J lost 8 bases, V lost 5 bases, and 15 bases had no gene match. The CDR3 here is CSAESGLAGARAYEQFF. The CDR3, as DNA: TGCAGTGCTGAAAGCGGACTAGCGGGAGCCCGGGCCTATGAGCAGTTCTTC.

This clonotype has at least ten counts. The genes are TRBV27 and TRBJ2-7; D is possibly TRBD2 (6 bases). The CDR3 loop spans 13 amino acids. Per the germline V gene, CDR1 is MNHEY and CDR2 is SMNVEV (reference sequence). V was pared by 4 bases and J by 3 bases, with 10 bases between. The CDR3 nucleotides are TGTGCCAGCAGTTGGGGACTGTACTACGAGCAGTACTTC. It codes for CASSWGLYYEQYF.

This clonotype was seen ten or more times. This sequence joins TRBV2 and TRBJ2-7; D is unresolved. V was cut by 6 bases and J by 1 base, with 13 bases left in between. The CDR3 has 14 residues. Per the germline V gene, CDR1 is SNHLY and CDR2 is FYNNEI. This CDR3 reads CASRAQDRSYEQYF. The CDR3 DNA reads TGTGCCAGCAGAGCCCAGGACCGTTCCTACGAGCAGTACTTC.

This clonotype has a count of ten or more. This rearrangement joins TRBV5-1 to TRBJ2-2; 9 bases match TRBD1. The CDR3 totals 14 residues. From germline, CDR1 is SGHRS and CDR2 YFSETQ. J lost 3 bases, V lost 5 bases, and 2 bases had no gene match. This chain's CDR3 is CASRWTGDTGELFF. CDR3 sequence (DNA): TGCGCCAGCAGATGGACAGGGGACACCGGGGAGCTGTTTTTT.

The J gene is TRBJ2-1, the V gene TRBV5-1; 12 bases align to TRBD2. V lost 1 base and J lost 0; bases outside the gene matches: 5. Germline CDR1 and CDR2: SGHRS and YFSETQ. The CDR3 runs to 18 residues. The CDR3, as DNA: TGCGCCAGCAGCTTGACCGGGACTAGCGGGTTCTCCTACAATGAGCAGTTCTTC. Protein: CASSLTGTSGFSYNEQFF. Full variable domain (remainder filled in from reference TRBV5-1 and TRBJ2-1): KAGVTQTPRYLIKTRGQQVTLSCSPISGHRSVSWYQQTPGQGLQFLFEYFSETQRNKGNFPGRFSGRQFSNSRSEMNVSTLELGDSALYLCASSLTGTSGFSYNEQFFGPGTRLTVL.

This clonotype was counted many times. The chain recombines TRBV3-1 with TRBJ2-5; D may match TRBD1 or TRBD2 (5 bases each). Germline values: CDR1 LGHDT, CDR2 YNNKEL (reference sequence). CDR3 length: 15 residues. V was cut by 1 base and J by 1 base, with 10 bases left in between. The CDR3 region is CASSQGPGTQETQYF. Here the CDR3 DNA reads TGTGCCAGCAGCCAAGGACCGGGGACCCAAGAGACCCAGTACTTC.

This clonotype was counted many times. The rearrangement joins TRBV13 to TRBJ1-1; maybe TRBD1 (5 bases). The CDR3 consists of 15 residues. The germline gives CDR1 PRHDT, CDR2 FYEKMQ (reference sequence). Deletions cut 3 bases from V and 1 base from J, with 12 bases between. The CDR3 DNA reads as TGTGCCAGCAGCTTGCCGGGACCTTGGAACACTGAAGCTTTCTTT. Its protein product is CASSLPGPWNTEAFF.

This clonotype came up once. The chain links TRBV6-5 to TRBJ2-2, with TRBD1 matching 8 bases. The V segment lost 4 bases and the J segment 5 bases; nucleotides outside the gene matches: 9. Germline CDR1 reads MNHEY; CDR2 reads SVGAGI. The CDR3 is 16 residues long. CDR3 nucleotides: TGTGCCAGCAGTTCCGCAGGGGGCTCCGGTACCGGGGAGCTGTTTTTT. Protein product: CASSSAGGSGTGELFF.

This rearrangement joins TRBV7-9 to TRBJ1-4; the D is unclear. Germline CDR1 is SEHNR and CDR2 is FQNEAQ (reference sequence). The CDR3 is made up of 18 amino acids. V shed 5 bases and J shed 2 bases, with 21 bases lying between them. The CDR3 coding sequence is TGTGCCAGCAGCCCGGGGAGACGAGTTCCGGCTACTAATGAAAAACTGTTTTTT. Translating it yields CASSPGRRVPATNEKLFF. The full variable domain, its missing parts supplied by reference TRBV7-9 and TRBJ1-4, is DTGVSQNPRHKITKRGQNVTFRCDPISEHNRLYWYRQTLGQGPEFLTYFQNEAQLEKSRLLSDRFSAERPKGSFSTLEIQRTEQGDSAMYLCASSPGRRVPATNEKLFFGSGTQLSVL.

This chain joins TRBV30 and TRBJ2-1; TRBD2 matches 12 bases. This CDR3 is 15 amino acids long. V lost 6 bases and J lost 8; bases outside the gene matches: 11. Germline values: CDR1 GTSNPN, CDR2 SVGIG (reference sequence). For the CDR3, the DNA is TGTGCCTGCGCCCAACCGGGACTAGCGGGCTATGAGCAGTTCTTC. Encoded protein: CACAQPGLAGYEQFF.

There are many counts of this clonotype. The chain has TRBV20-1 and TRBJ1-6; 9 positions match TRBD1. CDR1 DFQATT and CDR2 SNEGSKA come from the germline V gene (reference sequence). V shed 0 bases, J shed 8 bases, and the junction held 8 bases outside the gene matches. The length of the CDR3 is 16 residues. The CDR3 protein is CSARDGRDRAYSPLHF. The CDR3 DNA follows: TGCAGTGCTAGAGATGGGCGGGACAGGGCTTATTCACCCCTCCACTTT.

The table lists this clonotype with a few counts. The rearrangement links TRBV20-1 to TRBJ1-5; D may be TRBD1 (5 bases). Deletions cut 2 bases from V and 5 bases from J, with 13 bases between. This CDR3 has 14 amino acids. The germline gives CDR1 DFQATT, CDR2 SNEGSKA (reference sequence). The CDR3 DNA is TGCAGTGCTAGAATAGGAGGGGATCATCAGCCCCAGCATTTT. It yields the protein CSARIGGDHQPQHF.